The present T cell receptor (beta chain) was sequenced within a study of blood T cell repertoires in COVID-19. The method was immunoSEQ multiplex PCR; TCRdb's version includes in-frame clones alone and lacks a portion of them. Of about 250,000 clones listed, 85% to 90% are singletons. Germline CDR1 and CDR2: MDHEN and SYDVKM. The V gene end was trimmed by 3 bases and the J gene end by 6 bases; junction bases not matched to a gene: 3. This CDR3 spans 15 amino acids. The rearrangement links TRBV28 to TRBJ1-4; 11 bases fit TRBD1. Sequencing used peripheral blood. The receptor comes from a man at least 80 years old with acute or convalescent COVID-19. The CDR3 nucleotides are TGTGCCAGCAGTTTTGGGGGACAGGGGGATGAAAAACTGTTTTTT. Its protein is CASSFGGQGDEKLFF.